The rows below give T cell receptor beta chains drawn from one sample of a study of T cells in Graves' hyperthyroidism and ophthalmopathy. TCRdb redid the calling of the multiplex PCR reads with MiXCR, one entry per CDR3 protein. Of 600,000 to 850,000 distinct CDR3 sequences in the sample, over 15% were seen once. Material: blood. The receptors originated from a woman aged 45 to 65 with Graves' hyperthyroidism that later progressed to Graves' ophthalmopathy. Both conserved end residues are part of each CDR3. The D gene is left open where the match is weak. Clone size is not always given. Where it is, it says once, few, many or a class for expanded clones.

TRBV5-1,.,TRBJ2-2,TRBD2,CASSPGLAGGQTGELFF,TGCGCCAGCAGCCCGGGACTAGCGGGGGGACAAACCGGGGAGCTGTTTTTT
TRBV10-3,.,TRBJ1-1,.,CAISESPGVTEAFF,TGTGCCATCAGTGAGTCGCCAGGGGTGACTGAAGCTTTCTTT
TRBV3-1,many,TRBJ1-1,.,CASSQGGQAWTEAFF,TGTGCCAGCAGCCAGGGGGGCCAGGCTTGGACTGAAGCTTTCTTT
TRBV9,.,TRBJ2-3,.,CASSVGPTATSTDTQYF,TGTGCCAGCAGCGTAGGTCCTACCGCCACTAGCACAGATACGCAGTATTTT
TRBV6-1,.,TRBJ1-2,.,CASRPTGRGYTF,TGTGCCAGCAGACCAACAGGAAGGGGCTACACCTTC
TRBV9,few,TRBJ1-4,TRBD1,CASGQGVGEKLFF,TGTGCCAGCGGACAGGGAGTTGGTGAAAAACTGTTTTTT
TRBV30,many,TRBJ2-1,.,CAWSNGGAHNEQFF,TGTGCCTGGAGTAACGGGGGTGCCCACAATGAGCAGTTCTTC
TRBV20-1,many,TRBJ2-7,.,CSARRKEDEQYF,TGCAGTGCTAGACGGAAGGAAGACGAGCAGTACTTC
TRBV10-3,few,TRBJ2-5,.,CAIAPGGPETQYF,TGTGCCATCGCCCCGGGGGGCCCAGAGACCCAGTACTTC
TRBV12-3/TRBV12-4,many,TRBJ2-5,TRBD2,CASRTSGGPQETQYF,TGTGCCAGCAGAACTAGCGGGGGGCCCCAAGAGACCCAGTACTTC
TRBV6-1,few,TRBJ2-1,TRBD2,CASSSRPGLAVVNEQFF,TGTGCCAGCAGTTCCCGTCCGGGACTAGCGGTGGTGAATGAGCAGTTCTTC
TRBV20-1,.,TRBJ2-3,TRBD2,CSASSGLAGGSDTQYF,TGCAGTGCCTCATCGGGGCTAGCGGGGGGATCAGATACGCAGTATTTT
TRBV6-6,.,TRBJ1-2,.,CASSYGRVGGYGYTF,TGTGCCAGCAGTTACGGACGGGTGGGAGGCTATGGCTACACCTTC
TRBV12-3/TRBV12-4,.,TRBJ2-3,TRBD2,CASSRGLAGDSTDTQYF,TGTGCCAGCAGTCGAGGACTAGCGGGGGATAGCACAGATACGCAGTATTTT
TRBV9,many,TRBJ1-1,.,CASSVAETTEAFF,TGTGCCAGCAGCGTAGCGGAAACCACTGAAGCTTTCTTT
TRBV12-3/TRBV12-4,many,TRBJ1-5,.,CASSLDGRNQPQHF,TGTGCCAGCAGCCTTGACGGCCGCAATCAGCCCCAGCATTTT
TRBV6-1,many,TRBJ1-5,.,CASRPNRQVFWDQPQHF,TGTGCCAGCAGACCAAACCGACAGGTGTTTTGGGATCAGCCCCAGCATTTT
TRBV7-9,.,TRBJ1-1,.,CASGPPTGLNTEAFF,TGTGCCAGCGGCCCCCCGACAGGTCTGAACACTGAAGCTTTCTTT
TRBV12-3/TRBV12-4,many,TRBJ1-2,.,CASSLGGRYYGYTF,TGTGCCAGCAGTTTGGGAGGACGATACTATGGCTACACCTTC
TRBV7-6,many,TRBJ2-1,.,CASSFGWTEYNEQFF,TGTGCCAGCAGCTTCGGCTGGACCGAATACAATGAGCAGTTCTTC
TRBV30,many,TRBJ1-2,TRBD1,CAWTLQGVGYTF,TGTGCCTGGACTCTACAGGGGGTTGGCTACACCTTC
TRBV29-1,.,TRBJ2-1,.,CSVVPRLDEQFF,TGCAGCGTTGTGCCCAGGCTCGATGAGCAGTTCTTC
TRBV27,many,TRBJ2-5,.,CASSPLWGVETQYF,TGTGCCAGCAGTCCCCTGTGGGGGGTGGAGACCCAGTACTTC
TRBV3-1,many,TRBJ1-1,.,CASSQEPTEAFF,TGTGCCAGCAGCCAAGAGCCCACTGAAGCTTTCTTT